This T cell receptor beta chain emerged from a study of blood T cell repertoires in COVID-19. Study-wide background: PBMCs, B-cell-depleted T cells, or T cells were the source of the cDNA or gDNA that made up the material.

Original methodology: Amplification from reference gene primers served as the basis for estimated nucleated cell counts. Assay: immunoSEQ multiplex PCR; the TCRdb copy retains only in-frame clones and omits some. That table supplies the V and J calls and clone size; D and trimming were determined from the DNA. The sample has 200,000 to 300,000 clones; roughly 88% are singletons. CDR1 is LGHNA and CDR2 is YSLEER in the germline V gene. Trimming removed 2 bases from V and 3 bases from J, with 14 bases in between. This CDR3 is 16 amino acids long. The V gene is TRBV4-3, the J gene TRBJ2-1, with D possibly matching TRBD2 (7 bases). The sequencing input was peripheral blood. The TCR sequence derives from a woman in her twenties or thirties with acute or convalescent COVID-19. CDR3 bases: TGCGCCAGCAGCCAAAAGTCGGGGGGCTTCTACAATGAGCAGTTCTTC. This translates into CASSQKSGGFYNEQFF.